The T cell receptor (beta chain) under discussion was sequenced for a study of cytomegalovirus exposure and HLA in healthy donors. General study findings and limits: Sequencing likely produced, as an artifact, a cluster of highly shared sequence variants.

On this clone itself: Its antigen is currently unknown.

This PCR relied on a set of 60 Vbeta primers and 13 Jbeta primers. Assay used: immunoSEQ multiplex PCR; TCRdb lists only in-frame clones, some missing. The sample yields about 94,000 clones, 76% seen once. Though probably carrying unrecorded immune exposures, donors were nominally healthy at sampling. Germline assignment: CDR1 SGHRS and CDR2 YFSETQ. The CDR3 is 17 residues long. The trim removed 4 bases at V and 5 bases at J, leaving 13 bases unmatched. The chain couples TRBV5-1 to TRBJ2-1, with TRBD1 identical over 9 bases. The sequenced sample consisted of PBMCs. The TCR was taken from a male donor in good health and CMV-seronegative. CDR3 protein: CASSPLGAGQGHNEQFF. CDR3 nucleotides: TGCGCCAGCAGCCCCCTCGGGGCGGGACAGGGACACAATGAGCAGTTCTTC.